These 32 T cell receptor beta chains share one sample of origin, sequenced in a study of T-cell reconstitution after alpha-beta-depleted transplantation in children. Preparation of the TCRbeta library was carried out with unique molecular identifiers. TCRdb processed the PCR reads anew with MiXCR; each CDR3 protein has one entry. The repertoire holds approximately 210,000 distinct CDR3 sequences, 17% seen once, with around 45% in the top ten. The specimen was PBMCs, mostly from graft donor cells, collected 360 days after TCRalphabeta/CD19-depleted stem cell transplant. The receptors were gathered from a male patient aged 2 to 10 who had a stem cell transplant for acute lymphoblastic leukemia, so the T cells may come from the graft donor.

This sequence joins TRBV29-1 and TRBJ1-1; weak D call: TRBD1 (5 bases). Trimming left V 2 bases short and J 4 bases short, with 17 bases between. CDR1 SQVTM and CDR2 ANQGSEA come from the germline V gene. The CDR3 runs to 15 residues. The CDR3 loop reads CSVERRGIGGTEAFF. DNA of the CDR3: TGCAGCGTTGAACGTAGGGGAATCGGAGGCACTGAAGCTTTCTTT.

The chain couples TRBV7-2 to TRBJ1-3; D remains unclear. The V and J ends lost 1 base and 2 bases respectively, with 9 bases between them. Germline assignment: CDR1 SGHTA and CDR2 FQGNSA. The CDR3 extends over 15 amino acids. As DNA, the CDR3 is TGTGCCAGCAGCTTAGTGTCAGCGACTGGAAACACCATATATTTT. Its translation is CASSLVSATGNTIYF.

The chain carries TRBV15 and TRBJ1-2; D possibly corresponds to TRBD1 (5 bases). Germline V CDR1 and CDR2: LNHNV, YYDKDF (reference sequence). This CDR3 is 15 amino acids long. Trimming took off 1 base at V and 5 bases at J, with 14 bases between the two ends. In nucleotides, the CDR3 is TGTGCCACCAGCAGAGCTCAGACAGAGATATATGGCTACACCTTC. Its protein is CATSRAQTEIYGYTF.

DNA of the CDR3: TGCAGCGCCTACGGTCGGCTCTACAATGAGCAGTTCTTC. Its translation is CSAYGRLYNEQFF. V gene TRBV29-1 combines with J gene TRBJ2-1; unclear D gene. CDR1 is SQVTM and CDR2 is ANQGSEA in the germline V gene. The CDR3 contains 13 residues. Trimming removed 7 bases at V and 3 bases at J, with 13 bases between.

This clonotype was detected only a few times. The chain employs TRBV20-1 and TRBJ1-2; weak D call: TRBD1 (6 bases). The CDR3 runs to 15 residues. Germline V gene lookup returns CDR1 DFQATT and CDR2 SNEGSKA (reference sequence). Trimming pared 0 bases from V and 7 bases from J, leaving 18 bases between. The CDR3 spells CSARDGWEGVRGYTF. The CDR3 DNA reads TGCAGTGCTAGAGACGGGTGGGAGGGGGTTCGTGGCTACACCTTC.

This clonotype was observed a few times. The rearrangement joins TRBV19 to TRBJ2-7, with D unclear. The V gene lost 6 bases and the J gene lost 3 bases, with 15 bases spanning the gap. The CDR3 spans 14 residues. Germline CDR1 is LNHDA and CDR2 is SQIVND (reference sequence). The CDR3 here is CASSNLDGYYEQYF. The CDR3 region has the DNA TGTGCCAGTAGCAATTTAGACGGATACTACGAGCAGTACTTC.

The J gene is TRBJ1-2, the V gene TRBV12-3 or TRBV12-4; perhaps TRBD1 as D (6 bases). The CDR3 loop spans 13 amino acids. Trimming removed 3 bases from V and 4 bases from J, with 9 bases in between. The CDR3 region is CASSFQGFYGYTF. The CDR3 DNA sequence: TGTGCCAGCAGTTTTCAGGGGTTCTATGGCTACACCTTC.

A few counts support this clonotype. This chain links TRBV7-2 with TRBJ1-2; D is unresolved. Looked up from germline, CDR1 is SGHTA and CDR2 is FQGNSA. Deletions cut 2 bases from V and 4 bases from J, with 20 bases between. This CDR3 has 17 amino acids. The CDR3 protein is CASSLRFGPQYRYGYTF. The CDR3 DNA reads as TGTGCCAGCAGCTTAAGGTTTGGTCCACAGTACCGCTATGGCTACACCTTC.

This clonotype was detected many times. This chain joins TRBV12-3 or TRBV12-4 and TRBJ2-3, with 7 bases that match TRBD2. This CDR3 is built from 14 residues. The junction had 8 bases not matched to a gene; V was cut back by 7 bases and J by 4 bases. CDR3 nucleotide sequence: TGTGCCAGCACCGATCGGGGGGTGCCAGATACGCAGTATTTT. Its protein is CASTDRGVPDTQYF.

V is TRBV30 and J is TRBJ1-1; tentatively, D is TRBD1 (5 bases). The CDR3 is 13 residues long. CDR1 and CDR2 from the germline V gene are GTSNPN and SVGIG (reference sequence). V dropped 1 base and J dropped 6 bases, with 12 bases sitting between them. The CDR3 DNA is TGTGCCTGGAGTGCCAGACAGATTTCTGAAGCTTTCTTT. Protein product: CAWSARQISEAFF.

The rearrangement joins TRBV20-1 to TRBJ2-1; 8 nucleotides agree with TRBD2. J gave up 3 bases and V 0 bases, and 10 bases lay outside the gene matches. The germline V gene has CDR1 DFQATT and CDR2 SNEGSKA (reference sequence). The CDR3 has 17 amino acids. The CDR3 is CSARDYTGGGGYNEQFF. The CDR3 DNA reads as TGCAGTGCTAGAGATTATACGGGAGGGGGAGGCTACAATGAGCAGTTCTTC.

This chain joins TRBV5-1 and TRBJ2-7; the D call may be TRBD1 or TRBD2 (5 bases each). This CDR3 spans 15 amino acids. The germline CDR1 and CDR2 sequences are SGHRS and YFSETQ. Trimming took 0 bases from V and 3 from J, leaving 13 bases between them. CDR3 nucleotides: TGCGCCAGCAGCTTGGCCCCGGGACCGAGCTACGAGCAGTACTTC. Its protein is CASSLAPGPSYEQYF.

The chain has TRBV12-3 or TRBV12-4 and TRBJ2-2; D unresolved. Trimming took 4 bases from V and 1 from J, leaving 16 bases between them. CDR3 length equals 17 residues. The chain's CDR3 is CASSYYQVPGNTGELFF. CDR3 in DNA: TGTGCCAGCAGTTATTACCAAGTTCCGGGGAACACCGGGGAGCTGTTTTTT.

The chain joins TRBV6-4 to TRBJ1-2; TRBD1 might be the D (6 bases). V lost 2 bases and J 6 bases, leaving 16 bases between the germline ends. The CDR3 runs 15 residues. Germline CDR1 is MRHNA and CDR2 is SNTAGT. This chain's CDR3 is CASSDLLTGGDGYTF. CDR3 DNA: TGTGCCAGCAGTGACCTCTTGACAGGCGGCGATGGCTACACCTTC.

The sample holds many counts of this clonotype. This rearrangement joins TRBV10-3 to TRBJ2-1, with D perhaps matching TRBD2 (6 bases). In germline, CDR1 is ENHRY, CDR2 SYGVKD. The length of the CDR3 is 14 residues. With 2 bases removed from V and 5 bases from J, the gap between germline ends came to 10 bases. CDR3 DNA: TGTGCCATCAGTGAGGCAGGGAGGCACAATGAGCAGTTCTTC. Translated, it gives CAISEAGRHNEQFF.

The table lists this clonotype with many counts. The V gene is TRBV6-2 or TRBV6-3, the J gene TRBJ2-1; 7 nucleotides match TRBD1. The CDR3 is 15 residues long. After removal of 6 bases from V and 7 bases from J, the junction contained 12 bases not matched to a gene. Germline-derived CDR1 and CDR2 are MNHEY and SVGEGT. The CDR3 nucleotides read TGTGCCAGCAGCGGCGGACAGGAAAGGAGGAATGAGCAGTTCTTC. Encoded protein: CASSGGQERRNEQFF.

At least ten counts were recorded for this clonotype. This chain connects TRBV18 to TRBJ2-3, with no clear D. CDR1 KGHSH and CDR2 LQKENI come from the germline V gene. The CDR3 covers 11 residues. Trimming left V 1 base short and J 6 bases short, with 2 bases between. This CDR3 is CASSPQDTQYF. The CDR3 bases are TGTGCCAGCTCACCACAGGATACGCAGTATTTT.

The gene calls are TRBV5-1 and TRBJ1-2, with 9 positions matching TRBD1. The CDR3 spans 17 residues. With V trimmed by 4 bases and J by 2 bases, 12 bases remained unmatched. Germline V lookup: CDR1 SGHRS, CDR2 YFSETQ. In DNA form, the CDR3 reads TGCGCCAGCAGCCCTAGACAGGGGGTCATCAGGAACTATGGCTACACCTTC. It translates to CASSPRQGVIRNYGYTF.

This rearrangement joins TRBV7-8 to TRBJ2-1, with D hard to call. Trimming pared 5 bases from V and 8 bases from J, leaving 7 bases between. This CDR3 spans 11 amino acids. Germline lookup yields CDR1 SGHVS and CDR2 FQNEAQ. The CDR3: CASSPKDEQFF. The CDR3 DNA follows: TGTGCCAGCAGCCCGAAGGATGAGCAGTTCTTC.

This chain connects TRBV5-1 to TRBJ2-3; possible D gene TRBD2, 5 bases. V was trimmed by 0 bases and J by 0 bases, leaving 11 bases between them. Per germline, CDR1 SGHRS and CDR2 YFSETQ. The CDR3 has 16 amino acids. The CDR3 spells CASSLDGRTSTDTQYF. CDR3 nucleotide sequence: TGCGCCAGCAGCTTGGACGGGCGGACTAGCACAGATACGCAGTATTTT.

The chain couples TRBV5-1 to TRBJ2-2; weak D call: TRBD2 (5 bases). The CDR3 has 15 amino acids. V lost 5 bases and J 4 bases, leaving 15 bases between the germline ends. CDR1 is SGHRS and CDR2 is YFSETQ in the germline V gene. Written as DNA, the CDR3 is TGCGCCAGCAGTCGCCTTCTTCGGGGCACCGGGGAGCTGTTTTTT. Its translation: CASSRLLRGTGELFF.

This chain connects TRBV29-1 to TRBJ2-5, with a possible D match to TRBD1 (6 bases). Germline-derived CDR1 and CDR2 are SQVTM and ANQGSEA. The CDR3 contains 14 residues. The germline V and J ends were trimmed by 6 bases and 2 bases, with 16 bases remaining between them. The CDR3 reads CSVLKGTPQETQYF. The DNA for the CDR3 is TGCAGCGTGCTCAAAGGGACACCGCAAGAGACCCAGTACTTC. Combining the CDR3 with reference TRBV29-1 and TRBJ2-5 gives the whole variable domain SAVISQKPSRDICQRGTSLTIQCQVDSQVTMMFWYRQQPGQSLTLIATANQGSEATYESGFVIDKFPISRPNLTFSTLTVSNMSPEDSSIYLCSVLKGTPQETQYFGPGTRLLVL.

The gene calls are TRBV7-6 and TRBJ2-2, with 9 positions matching TRBD2. The germline V gene has CDR1 SGHVS and CDR2 FNYEAQ. V shed 8 bases, J shed 7 bases, and the junction held 11 bases outside the gene matches. This CDR3 has 15 amino acids. The CDR3 DNA sequence: TGTGCCAGCGGACCTCCTGTACTAGCGGGCGGGGAGCTGTTTTTT. Its translation: CASGPPVLAGGELFF.

The gene calls are TRBV6-5 and TRBJ2-2; D is perhaps TRBD1 (6 bases). Germline CDR1 reads MNHEY; CDR2 reads SVGAGI. The CDR3 totals 15 residues. With 2 bases removed from V and 7 bases from J, the gap between germline ends came to 14 bases. CDR3 region: CASSYDVQGNGELFF. CDR3 coding DNA: TGTGCCAGCAGTTACGATGTACAGGGAAACGGGGAGCTGTTTTTT.

In its sample, this clonotype was seen many times. The chain joins TRBV12-3 or TRBV12-4 to TRBJ2-7, with 9 bases identical to TRBD2. The CDR3 is 15 amino acids. V dropped 3 bases and J dropped 5; count of bases not matched to a gene: 8. The CDR3 loop reads CASSFAGTSYHEQYF. The DNA of the CDR3 is TGTGCCAGCAGTTTTGCCGGGACTAGCTACCACGAGCAGTACTTC.

This rearrangement joins TRBV5-5 to TRBJ2-3; possible D gene TRBD1, 5 bases. Germline CDR1 and CDR2: SGHKS and YYEKEE (reference sequence). This CDR3 is 14 amino acids long. Trimming pared 1 base from V and 7 bases from J, leaving 13 bases between. The CDR3 loop reads CASSLLRGGHTQYF. The CDR3 nucleotides are TGTGCCAGCAGCTTGTTAAGGGGCGGCCATACGCAGTATTTT.

This clonotype was seen a handful of times. The chain has TRBV29-1 and TRBJ2-7; tentatively, D is TRBD1 (6 bases). Germline V gene sequence: CDR1 SQVTM, CDR2 ANQGSEA. There are 11 residues in the CDR3. V lost 7 bases, J lost 2 bases, and 9 bases lay in between. The CDR3 DNA reads TGCAGCGCAGGGACAACCTACGAGCAGTACTTC. It yields the protein CSAGTTYEQYF.

This clonotype has a handful of counts. The DNA for the CDR3 is TGTGCCAGCAGCTTACAGAGTCGGCTTCGCTACGAGCAGTACTTC. As protein: CASSLQSRLRYEQYF. V gene TRBV11-2 combines with J gene TRBJ2-7; the D is unclear. V gave up 2 bases and J gave up 3 bases, with 14 bases separating them. Germline V gene sequence: CDR1 SGHAT, CDR2 FQNNGV. CDR3 length: 15 amino acids.

The chain combines TRBV9 with TRBJ2-2; D is tentatively TRBD1 or TRBD2 (5 bases each). The CDR3 extends over 17 amino acids. Per germline, CDR1 SGDLS and CDR2 YYNGEE. Trimming left V 2 bases short and J 5 bases short, with 19 bases between. CDR3 DNA: TGTGCCAGCAGCGTGATTGGGACCGACCCTGCAACCGGGGAGCTGTTTTTT. Its protein is CASSVIGTDPATGELFF.

This clonotype was counted many times. The chain joins TRBV12-3 or TRBV12-4 to TRBJ2-2, with 8 bases matching TRBD1. The trim removed 5 bases at V and 4 bases at J, leaving 3 bases unmatched. The CDR3 covers 14 residues. The CDR3 loop reads CASSRGQGTGELFF. The DNA of the CDR3 is TGTGCCAGCAGTCGAGGACAGGGCACCGGGGAGCTGTTTTTT.

The gene calls are TRBV6-1 and TRBJ2-7, with 7 bases matching TRBD1. This CDR3 region has 13 residues. The germline CDR1 and CDR2 sequences are MNHNS and SASEGT. With 5 bases clipped from V and 4 bases from J, the junction kept 5 bases outside the gene matches. The CDR3 nucleotides read TGTGCCAGCAGTAGAGGACAGGAGTACGAGCAGTACTTC. Translation: CASSRGQEYEQYF.

There are a few counts of this clonotype. This sequence joins TRBV28 and TRBJ2-7; D unclear. The CDR3 contains 14 residues. The germline V and J ends were trimmed by 2 bases and 3 bases, with 11 bases remaining between them. Germline assignment: CDR1 MDHEN and CDR2 SYDVKM. CDR3 protein: CASSLAVPSYEQYF. CDR3 DNA: TGTGCCAGCAGTTTAGCAGTCCCAAGCTACGAGCAGTACTTC.